These 22 T cell receptor beta chains were all obtained from the same sample, sequenced in a study of blood T cell repertoires in COVID-19. The repertoire was sequenced with immunoSEQ multiplex PCR; TCRdb's copy has only in-frame clones and lacks some. The sample carries under 350,000 clones, approximately 85% recorded once. The sample consisted of peripheral blood. The receptors stem from a human donor in a cohort sampled during active COVID-19.

The chain recombines TRBV5-5 with TRBJ2-5, with D uncertain. There are 12 residues in the CDR3. Germline-derived CDR1 and CDR2 are SGHKS and YYEKEE (reference sequence). The V gene lost 3 bases and the J gene lost 4 bases, with 7 bases spanning the gap. The CDR3 sequence is CASSSNGETQYF. As DNA, the CDR3 is TGTGCCAGCAGCTCCAACGGAGAGACCCAGTACTTC. Complete variable domain (other parts from reference TRBV5-5 and TRBJ2-5): DAGVTQSPTHLIKTRGQQVTLRCSPISGHKSVSWYQQVLGQGPQFIFQYYEKEERGRGNFPDRFSARQFPNYSSELNVNALLLGDSALYLCASSSNGETQYFGPGTRLLVL.

The rearrangement uses TRBV6-5 and TRBJ1-1; 7 bases are shared with TRBD1. V dropped 7 bases and J dropped 5; count of bases not matched to a gene: 7. Germline assignment: CDR1 MNHEY and CDR2 SVGAGI. The CDR3 totals 13 residues. The CDR3 reads CASKPEGATEAFF. In DNA form, the CDR3 reads TGTGCCAGCAAACCTGAGGGGGCAACTGAAGCTTTCTTT.

The chain has TRBV6-5 and TRBJ2-2; 7 bases agree with TRBD1. The V segment lost 7 bases and the J segment 3 bases; nucleotides outside the gene matches: 8. This CDR3 comprises 15 residues. Germline CDR1 MNHEY, CDR2 SVGAGI. This chain's CDR3 is CASTLDRVDTGELFF. Written as DNA, the CDR3 is TGTGCCAGCACCCTCGACAGGGTAGACACCGGGGAGCTGTTTTTT.

This sequence joins TRBV19 and TRBJ1-4; possibly TRBD1 for D (6 bases). The length of the CDR3 is 21 residues. Germline CDR1 LNHDA, CDR2 SQIVND (reference sequence). The ends were cut back, 6 bases at V and 0 bases at J, with 29 bases in the middle. CDR3 sequence (DNA): TGTGCCAGTAGCCGACCCCGACGGCCGGGACACCAACTCGCAACTAATGAAAAACTGTTTTTT. Translation: CASSRPRRPGHQLATNEKLFF.

The rearrangement uses TRBV24-1 and TRBJ2-5, with TRBD2 as a possible D gene (5 bases). The CDR3 is 14 amino acids. Trimming cost V 5 bases and J 5 bases, with 14 bases left between them. The germline gives CDR1 KGHDR, CDR2 SFDVKD. The CDR3 protein is CATSGLQSPETQYF. CDR3 sequence (DNA): TGTGCCACCAGTGGACTACAGAGTCCGGAGACCCAGTACTTC.

The sample holds a few counts of this clone. This sample also contains other DNA sequences that code for the same CDR3. The V call is TRBV20-1, the J call TRBJ2-4; D may be TRBD1 (6 bases). The germline gives CDR1 DFQATT, CDR2 SNEGSKA (reference sequence). Trimming pared 6 bases from V and 8 bases from J, leaving 11 bases between. The CDR3 runs to 11 residues. This CDR3 is CSAEQGDIQYF. As DNA, the CDR3 is TGCAGTGCCGAACAGGGTGACATTCAGTACTTC.

The gene calls are TRBV11-3 and TRBJ2-1, with 7 bases lining up with TRBD2. The CDR3 extends over 14 amino acids. Trimming cost V 5 bases and J 15 bases; bases outside gene matches: 16. Germline V gene data show CDR1 as SGHNT and CDR2 as YENEEA. In DNA form, the CDR3 reads TGTGCCAGCAGCCCCCGCTTCAGGGAGGGCTCCCTGTTCTTC. Its protein product is CASSPRFREGSLFF.

The rearrangement links TRBV28 to TRBJ2-2; D not resolved. The V end was cut by 10 bases, the J end by 0 bases, with 15 bases between. This CDR3 has 15 residues. Germline CDR1 reads MDHEN; CDR2 reads SYDVKM. The CDR3 reads CATLLGASNTGELFF. The CDR3 DNA reads TGTGCCACACTTTTAGGAGCCTCGAACACCGGGGAGCTGTTTTTT.

This clone was recorded once. This chain uses TRBV7-8 with TRBJ2-5; 10 bases align to TRBD2. The CDR3 runs 14 residues. Germline values: CDR1 SGHVS, CDR2 FQNEAQ. With V trimmed by 2 bases and J by 4 bases, 1 base remained unmatched. CDR3 region: CASSLSGRVETQYF. In DNA form, the CDR3 reads TGTGCCAGCAGCTTAAGCGGGAGGGTAGAGACCCAGTACTTC. The full variable domain, rest sourced from reference TRBV7-8 and TRBJ2-5, is GAGVSQSPRYKVAKRGQDVALRCDPISGHVSLFWYQQALGQGPEFLTYFQNEAQLDKSGLPSDRFFAERPEGSVSTLKIQRTQQEDSAVYLCASSLSGRVETQYFGPGTRLLVL.

The rearrangement uses TRBV28 and TRBJ1-1; no definite D call. The CDR3 has 14 amino acids. Germline CDR1 MDHEN, CDR2 SYDVKM. Trimming removed 2 bases from V and 2 bases from J, with 9 bases in between. CDR3 residues: CASSLVGENTEAFF. In DNA form, the CDR3 reads TGTGCCAGCAGTTTAGTCGGGGAAAACACTGAAGCTTTCTTT.

The genes are TRBV4-1 and TRBJ2-3; tentatively, D is TRBD1 (5 bases). This CDR3 has 15 amino acids. Trimming removed 5 bases at V and 2 bases at J, with 14 bases between. Germline CDR1 and CDR2: MGHRA and YSYEKL. The CDR3 region has the DNA TGCGCCAGCAGCAGAGACAGTACCGCCACAGATACGCAGTATTTT. Protein product: CASSRDSTATDTQYF.

The chain uses TRBV19 and TRBJ1-1; D gene uncertain. V lost 6 bases to trimming and J lost 3 bases, with 11 bases between them. The CDR3 loop spans 13 amino acids. The germline V gene has CDR1 LNHDA and CDR2 SQIVND (reference sequence). CDR3 DNA: TGTGCCAGTAGCACCGACCGGGACACTGAAGCTTTCTTT. Protein product: CASSTDRDTEAFF.

This sequence joins TRBV11-1 and TRBJ2-5; perhaps TRBD1 as D (6 bases). The V gene lost 5 bases and the J gene lost 5 bases, with 12 bases spanning the gap. Germline CDR1 reads SGHAT; CDR2 reads FQDESV (reference sequence). The length of the CDR3 is 13 residues. CDR3 protein: CASSLQGFETQYF. In DNA, the CDR3 is TGTGCCAGCAGCCTACAGGGATTCGAGACCCAGTACTTC.

The genes are TRBV19 and TRBJ2-2; TRBD2 agrees at 11 bases. This CDR3 has 15 amino acids. Germline loops: CDR1 LNHDA, CDR2 SQIVND (reference sequence). Germline trimming cut 5 bases from V and 6 bases from J; bases unmatched to any gene: 5. The CDR3 protein is CASSRTSGSPGELFF. Written as DNA, the CDR3 is TGTGCCAGTAGTCGAACTAGCGGGAGCCCCGGGGAGCTGTTTTTT.

The chain recombines TRBV7-3 with TRBJ2-1, with D possibly being TRBD2 (7 bases). The CDR3 extends over 14 amino acids. Germline V lookup: CDR1 SGHTA, CDR2 FQGTGA. Trimming stripped 5 bases from V and 6 bases from J, with 14 bases between. Written as DNA, the CDR3 is TGTGCCAGCAGCCTCGGACTAGGGGGCAATGAGCAGTTCTTC. Translation: CASSLGLGGNEQFF.

The chain couples TRBV30 to TRBJ2-7; 8 bases line up with TRBD1. J gave up 6 bases and V 3 bases, and 7 bases lay outside the gene matches. The germline V gene has CDR1 GTSNPN and CDR2 SVGIG (reference sequence). This CDR3 has 13 amino acids. The CDR3: CAWSPGQVGEQYF. Written as DNA, the CDR3 is TGTGCCTGGAGCCCGGGACAGGTAGGCGAGCAGTACTTC. The whole variable domain, filled in from reference TRBV30 and TRBJ2-7, reads SQTIHQWPATLVQPVGSPLSLECTVEGTSNPNLYWYRQAAGRGLQLLFYSVGIGQISSEVPQNLSASRPQDRQFILSSKKLLLSDSGFYLCAWSPGQVGEQYFGPGTRLTVT.

This clone was observed once. The genes are TRBV2 and TRBJ2-7; 8 bases agree with TRBD1. Germline values: CDR1 SNHLY, CDR2 FYNNEI. This CDR3 spans 14 amino acids. The ends lost 4 bases at V and 8 bases at J; junction bases unmatched: 10. The chain's CDR3 is CASSGGQGYTKQYF. The CDR3 DNA sequence: TGTGCCAGCAGTGGAGGACAGGGATATACGAAGCAGTACTTC. Full variable domain (remainder filled in from reference TRBV2 and TRBJ2-7): EPEVTQTPSHQVTQMGQEVILRCVPISNHLYFYWYRQILGQKVEFLVSFYNNEISEKSEIFDDQFSVERPDGSNFTLKIRSTKLEDSAMYFCASSGGQGYTKQYFGPGTRLTVT.

The chain is built from TRBV9 and TRBJ2-1; 14 bases are shared with TRBD2. The J segment lost 7 bases and the V segment lost 0 bases, leaving 6 bases of the junction unmatched. CDR3 length: 17 amino acids. Germline assignment: CDR1 SGDLS and CDR2 YYNGEE. CDR3 residues: CASSVGPTSGRANEQFF. CDR3 nucleotide sequence: TGTGCCAGCAGCGTAGGTCCGACTAGCGGGAGGGCTAATGAGCAGTTCTTC.

The chain employs TRBV29-1 and TRBJ1-1; 12 bases are a match to TRBD1. Per germline, CDR1 SQVTM and CDR2 ANQGSEA. V trimming: 7 bases; J trimming: 11 bases; junction bases outside the gene matches: 8. The CDR3 is 12 residues long. CDR3 sequence reads: CSGVGQGARAFF. CDR3 in DNA: TGCAGCGGCGTGGGACAGGGGGCTCGCGCTTTCTTT.

V gene TRBV4-1 combines with J gene TRBJ2-1, with 10 bases that match TRBD2. The CDR3 has 16 amino acids. Germline V gives CDR1 MGHRA, CDR2 YSYEKL. V dropped 1 base and J dropped 8; count of bases not matched to a gene: 8. CDR3 protein: CASSQVASGRVHEQFF. CDR3 coding DNA: TGCGCCAGCAGCCAAGTGGCTAGCGGGAGAGTCCATGAGCAGTTCTTC.

The gene calls are TRBV11-2 and TRBJ2-7; 7 nucleotides align to TRBD2. Trimming at V came to 0 bases and at J to 2 bases, leaving 4 bases not matched to a gene. The CDR3 covers 15 residues. Germline V CDR1 and CDR2: SGHAT, FQNNGV. The DNA for the CDR3 is TGTGCCAGCAGCTTAGATGGTCTAGCGGCCTACGAGCAGTACTTC. Its translation: CASSLDGLAAYEQYF.

The V call is TRBV6-6, the J call TRBJ2-2, with D perhaps TRBD1 (5 bases). V lost 8 bases and J lost 5, with 9 bases in between. The germline V gene encodes CDR1 MNHNY and CDR2 SVGAGI (reference sequence). This CDR3 comprises 12 residues. CDR3 nucleotides: TGTGCCAGCGGCCAGGGTACCGGGGAGCTGTTTTTT. Translation gives CASGQGTGELFF.